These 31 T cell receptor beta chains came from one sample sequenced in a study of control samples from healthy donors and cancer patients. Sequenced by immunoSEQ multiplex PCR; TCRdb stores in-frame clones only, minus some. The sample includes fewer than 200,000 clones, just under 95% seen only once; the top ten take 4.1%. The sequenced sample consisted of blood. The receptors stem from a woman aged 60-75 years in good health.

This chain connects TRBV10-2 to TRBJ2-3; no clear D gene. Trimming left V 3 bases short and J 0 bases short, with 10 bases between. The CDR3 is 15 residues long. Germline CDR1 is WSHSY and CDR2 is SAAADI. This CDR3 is CASSDLGTSTDTQYF. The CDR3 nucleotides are TGCGCCAGCAGTGATCTGGGTACGAGCACAGATACGCAGTATTTT.

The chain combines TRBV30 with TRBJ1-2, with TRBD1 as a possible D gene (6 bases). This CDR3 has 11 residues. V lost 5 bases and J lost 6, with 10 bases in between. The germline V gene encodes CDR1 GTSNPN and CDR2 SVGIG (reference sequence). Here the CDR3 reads CAWSTGHGYTF. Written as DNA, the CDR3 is TGTGCCTGGTCGACAGGCCATGGCTACACCTTC. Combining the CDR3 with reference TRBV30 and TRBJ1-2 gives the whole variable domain SQTIHQWPATLVQPVGSPLSLECTVEGTSNPNLYWYRQAAGRGLQLLFYSVGIGQISSEVPQNLSASRPQDRQFILSSKKLLLSDSGFYLCAWSTGHGYTFGSGTRLTVV.

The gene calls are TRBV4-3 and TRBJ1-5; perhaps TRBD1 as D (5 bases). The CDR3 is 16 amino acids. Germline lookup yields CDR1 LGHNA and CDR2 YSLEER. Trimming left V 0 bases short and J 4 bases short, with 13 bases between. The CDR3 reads CASSQDIGAENQPQHF. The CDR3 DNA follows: TGCGCCAGCAGCCAAGACATTGGGGCGGAGAATCAGCCCCAGCATTTT.

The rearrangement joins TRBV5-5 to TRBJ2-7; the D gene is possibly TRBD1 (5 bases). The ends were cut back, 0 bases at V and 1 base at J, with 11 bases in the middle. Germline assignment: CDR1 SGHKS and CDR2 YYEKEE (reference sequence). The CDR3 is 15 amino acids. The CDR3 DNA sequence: TGTGCCAGCAGCTTGGAAGGGGTAAATTCCTACGAGCAGTACTTC. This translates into CASSLEGVNSYEQYF.

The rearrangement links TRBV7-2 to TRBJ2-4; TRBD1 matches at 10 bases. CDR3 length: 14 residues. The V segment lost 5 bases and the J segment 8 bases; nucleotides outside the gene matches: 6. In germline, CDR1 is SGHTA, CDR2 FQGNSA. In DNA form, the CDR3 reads TGTGCCAGCAGCGCCGACAGGGGGCCTTACATTCAGTACTTC. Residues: CASSADRGPYIQYF.

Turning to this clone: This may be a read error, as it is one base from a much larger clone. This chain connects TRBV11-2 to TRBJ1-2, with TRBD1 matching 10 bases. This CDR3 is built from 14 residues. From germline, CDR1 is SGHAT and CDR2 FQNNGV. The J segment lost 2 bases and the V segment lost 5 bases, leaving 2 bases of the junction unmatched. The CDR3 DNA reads TGTGCCAGCAGCCCGGGACAGGGGAACTATGGCTACACCTTC. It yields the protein CASSPGQGNYGYTF. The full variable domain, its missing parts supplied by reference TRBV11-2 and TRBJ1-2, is EAGVAQSPRYKIIEKRQSVAFWCNPISGHATLYWYQQILGQGPKLLIQFQNNGVVDDSQLPKDRFSAERLKGVDSTLKIQPAKLEDSAVYLCASSPGQGNYGYTFGSGTRLTVV.

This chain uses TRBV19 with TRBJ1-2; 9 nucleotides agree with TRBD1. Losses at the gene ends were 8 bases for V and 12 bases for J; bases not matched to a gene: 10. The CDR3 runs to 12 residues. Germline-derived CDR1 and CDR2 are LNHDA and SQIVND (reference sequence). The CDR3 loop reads CASGLPGQGNTF. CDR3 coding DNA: TGTGCCAGTGGACTACCGGGACAGGGCAACACCTTC.

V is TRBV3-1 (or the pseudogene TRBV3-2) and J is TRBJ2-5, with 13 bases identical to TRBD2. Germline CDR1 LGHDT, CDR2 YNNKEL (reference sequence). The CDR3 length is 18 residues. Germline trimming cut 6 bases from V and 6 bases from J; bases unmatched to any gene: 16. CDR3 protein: CASRETSGGSRRGKTQYF. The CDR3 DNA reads TGTGCCAGCAGAGAGACTAGCGGGGGGTCCCGAAGGGGAAAGACCCAGTACTTC.

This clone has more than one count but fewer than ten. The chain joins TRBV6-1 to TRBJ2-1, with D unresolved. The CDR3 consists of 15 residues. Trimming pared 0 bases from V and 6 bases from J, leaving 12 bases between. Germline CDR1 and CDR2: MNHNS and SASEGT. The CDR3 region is CASSEASSGGNEQFF. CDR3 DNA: TGTGCCAGCAGTGAAGCTAGTTCTGGCGGCAATGAGCAGTTCTTC.

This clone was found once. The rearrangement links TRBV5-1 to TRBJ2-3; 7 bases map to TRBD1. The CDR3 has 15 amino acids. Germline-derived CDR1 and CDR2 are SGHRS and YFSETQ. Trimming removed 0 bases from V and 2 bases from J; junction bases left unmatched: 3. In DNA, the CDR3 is TGCGCCAGCAGCTTGGGACAGGGAGTCACAGATACGCAGTATTTT. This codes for CASSLGQGVTDTQYF.

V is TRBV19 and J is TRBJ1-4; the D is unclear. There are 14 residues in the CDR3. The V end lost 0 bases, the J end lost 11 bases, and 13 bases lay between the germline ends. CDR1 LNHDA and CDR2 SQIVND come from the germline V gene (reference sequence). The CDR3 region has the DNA TGTGCCAGTAGTATAGAGCAGATGCCGACTAAACTGTTTTTT. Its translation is CASSIEQMPTKLFF.

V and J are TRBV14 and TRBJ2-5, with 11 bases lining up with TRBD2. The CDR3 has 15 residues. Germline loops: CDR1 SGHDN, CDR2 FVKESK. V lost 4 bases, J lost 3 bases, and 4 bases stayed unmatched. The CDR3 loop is CASSPGTSGKETQYF. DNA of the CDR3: TGTGCCAGCAGCCCCGGGACTAGCGGCAAAGAGACCCAGTACTTC.

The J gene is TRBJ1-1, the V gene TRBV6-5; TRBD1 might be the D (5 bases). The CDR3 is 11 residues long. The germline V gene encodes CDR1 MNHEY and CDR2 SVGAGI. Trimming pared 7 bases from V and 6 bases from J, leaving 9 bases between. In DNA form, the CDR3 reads TGTGCCAGCAATCAGGGCGCTGAAGCTTTCTTT. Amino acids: CASNQGAEAFF.

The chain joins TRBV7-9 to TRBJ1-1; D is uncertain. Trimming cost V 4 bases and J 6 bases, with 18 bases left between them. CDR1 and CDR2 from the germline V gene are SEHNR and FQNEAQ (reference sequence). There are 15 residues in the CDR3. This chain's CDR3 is CASSSEVQYFPEAFF. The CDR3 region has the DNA TGTGCCAGCAGCTCTGAGGTACAGTACTTTCCTGAAGCTTTCTTT.

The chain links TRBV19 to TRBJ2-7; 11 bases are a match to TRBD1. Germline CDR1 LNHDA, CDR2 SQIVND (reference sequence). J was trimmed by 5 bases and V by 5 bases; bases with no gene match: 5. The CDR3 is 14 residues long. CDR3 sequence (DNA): TGTGCCAGTAGTGTGGGACAGGGGGTTCACGAGCAGTACTTC. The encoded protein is CASSVGQGVHEQYF.

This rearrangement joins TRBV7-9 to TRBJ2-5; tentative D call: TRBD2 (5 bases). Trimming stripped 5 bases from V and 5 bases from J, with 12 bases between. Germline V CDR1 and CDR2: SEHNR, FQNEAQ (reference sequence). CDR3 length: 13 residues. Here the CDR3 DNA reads TGTGCCAGCAGCGCGAGGGCGGGCGAGACCCAGTACTTC. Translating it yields CASSARAGETQYF.

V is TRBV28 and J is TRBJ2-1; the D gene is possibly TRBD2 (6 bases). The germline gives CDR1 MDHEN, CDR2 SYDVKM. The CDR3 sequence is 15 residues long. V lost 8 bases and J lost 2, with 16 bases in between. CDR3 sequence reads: CASRRAGLTYNEQFF. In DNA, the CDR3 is TGTGCCAGCCGGAGGGCGGGACTGACCTACAATGAGCAGTTCTTC.

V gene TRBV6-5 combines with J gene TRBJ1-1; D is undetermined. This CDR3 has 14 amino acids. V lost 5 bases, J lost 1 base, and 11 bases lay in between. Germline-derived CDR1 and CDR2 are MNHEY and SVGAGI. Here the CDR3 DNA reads TGTGCCAGCAGTCGTCAAGGGAGGAACACTGAAGCTTTCTTT. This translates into CASSRQGRNTEAFF.

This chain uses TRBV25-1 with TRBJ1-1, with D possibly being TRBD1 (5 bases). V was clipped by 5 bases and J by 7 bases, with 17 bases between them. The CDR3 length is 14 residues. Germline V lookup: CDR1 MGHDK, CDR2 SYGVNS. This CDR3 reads CASSTDRYRVEAFF. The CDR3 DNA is TGTGCCAGCAGTACAGACAGATACCGGGTTGAAGCTTTCTTT.

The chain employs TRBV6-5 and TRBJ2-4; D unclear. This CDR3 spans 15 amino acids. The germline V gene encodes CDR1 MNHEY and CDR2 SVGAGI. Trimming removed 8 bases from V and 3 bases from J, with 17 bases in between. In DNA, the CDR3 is TGTGCCAGCGCCTCGGATTGGCCATTCAAAAACATTCAGTACTTC. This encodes CASASDWPFKNIQYF.

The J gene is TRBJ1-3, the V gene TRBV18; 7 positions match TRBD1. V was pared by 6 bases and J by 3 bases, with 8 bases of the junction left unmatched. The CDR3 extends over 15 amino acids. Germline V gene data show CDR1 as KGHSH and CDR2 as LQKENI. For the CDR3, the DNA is TGTGCCAGCTCCTCCGACAGGGCTGGTGGAAACACCATATATTTT. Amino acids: CASSSDRAGGNTIYF.

CDR3 region: CASSPGVGGGNQPQHF. The CDR3 DNA sequence: TGTGCCAGCTCACCCGGGGTGGGAGGGGGCAATCAGCCCCAGCATTTT. This chain links TRBV18 with TRBJ1-5; perhaps TRBD1 as D (5 bases). Germline lookup yields CDR1 KGHSH and CDR2 LQKENI. Trimming pared 3 bases from V and 2 bases from J, leaving 14 bases between. The CDR3 runs to 16 residues.

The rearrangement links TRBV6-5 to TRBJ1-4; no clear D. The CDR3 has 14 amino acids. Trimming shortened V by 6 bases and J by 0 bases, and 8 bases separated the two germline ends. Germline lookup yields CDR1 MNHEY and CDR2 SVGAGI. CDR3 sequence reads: CASSLGATNEKLFF. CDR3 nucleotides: TGTGCCAGCAGCCTGGGTGCAACTAATGAAAAACTGTTTTTT.

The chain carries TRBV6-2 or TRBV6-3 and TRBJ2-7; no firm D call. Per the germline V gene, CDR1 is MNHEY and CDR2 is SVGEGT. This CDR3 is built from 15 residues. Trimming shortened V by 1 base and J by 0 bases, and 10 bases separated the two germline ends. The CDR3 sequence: CASSYWGVSSYEQYF. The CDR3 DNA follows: TGTGCCAGCAGTTACTGGGGTGTGAGCTCCTACGAGCAGTACTTC.

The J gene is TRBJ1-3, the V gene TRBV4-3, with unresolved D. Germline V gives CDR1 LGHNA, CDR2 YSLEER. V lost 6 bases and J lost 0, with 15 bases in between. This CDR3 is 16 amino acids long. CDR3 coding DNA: TGCGCCAGCAGGGAATCGCCCTTCCCCTCTGGAAACACCATATATTTT. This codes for CASRESPFPSGNTIYF.

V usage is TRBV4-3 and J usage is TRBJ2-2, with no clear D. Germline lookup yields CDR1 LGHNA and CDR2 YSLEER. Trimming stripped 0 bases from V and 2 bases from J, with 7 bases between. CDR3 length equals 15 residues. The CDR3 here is CASSQDRLNTGELFF. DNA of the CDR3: TGCGCCAGCAGCCAAGATCGTTTAAACACCGGGGAGCTGTTTTTT.

In DNA form, the CDR3 reads TGCGCCAGCAGTGAGGAAGCTAACTATGGCTACACCTTC. Its translation is CASSEEANYGYTF. This sequence joins TRBV10-2 and TRBJ1-2; no firm D call. This CDR3 is built from 13 residues. V dropped 2 bases and J dropped 0 bases, with 4 bases sitting between them. Germline CDR1 and CDR2: WSHSY and SAAADI.

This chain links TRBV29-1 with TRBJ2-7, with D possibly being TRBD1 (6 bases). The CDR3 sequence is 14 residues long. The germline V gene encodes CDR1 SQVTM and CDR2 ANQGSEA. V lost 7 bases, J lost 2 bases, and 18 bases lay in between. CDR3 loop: CSASKTGNPYEQYF. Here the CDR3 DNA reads TGCAGCGCTAGCAAAACAGGGAACCCCTACGAGCAGTACTTC.

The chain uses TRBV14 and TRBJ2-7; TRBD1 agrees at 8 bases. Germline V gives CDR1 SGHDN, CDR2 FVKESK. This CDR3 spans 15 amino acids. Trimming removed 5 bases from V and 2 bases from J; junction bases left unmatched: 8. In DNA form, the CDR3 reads TGTGCCAGCAGCAGGGAGACAGGGGCGACCTACGAGCAGTACTTC. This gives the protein CASSRETGATYEQYF.

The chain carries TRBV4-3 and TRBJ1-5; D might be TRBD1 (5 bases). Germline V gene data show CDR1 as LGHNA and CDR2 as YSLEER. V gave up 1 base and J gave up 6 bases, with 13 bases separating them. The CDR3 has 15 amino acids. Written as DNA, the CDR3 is TGCGCCAGCAGCCAAGGGCTTGGGGGTAGTCAGCCCCAGCATTTT. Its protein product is CASSQGLGGSQPQHF.

CDR3 coding DNA: TGTGCCAGCAGCTCCGGACAGCTCTATGGCTACACCTTC. It yields the protein CASSSGQLYGYTF. The chain has TRBV5-6 and TRBJ1-2, with D possibly TRBD1 on 6 matching bases. The CDR3 is 13 amino acids. V lost 3 bases and J 4 bases, leaving 10 bases between the germline ends. Germline V gene lookup returns CDR1 SGHDT and CDR2 YYEEEE.